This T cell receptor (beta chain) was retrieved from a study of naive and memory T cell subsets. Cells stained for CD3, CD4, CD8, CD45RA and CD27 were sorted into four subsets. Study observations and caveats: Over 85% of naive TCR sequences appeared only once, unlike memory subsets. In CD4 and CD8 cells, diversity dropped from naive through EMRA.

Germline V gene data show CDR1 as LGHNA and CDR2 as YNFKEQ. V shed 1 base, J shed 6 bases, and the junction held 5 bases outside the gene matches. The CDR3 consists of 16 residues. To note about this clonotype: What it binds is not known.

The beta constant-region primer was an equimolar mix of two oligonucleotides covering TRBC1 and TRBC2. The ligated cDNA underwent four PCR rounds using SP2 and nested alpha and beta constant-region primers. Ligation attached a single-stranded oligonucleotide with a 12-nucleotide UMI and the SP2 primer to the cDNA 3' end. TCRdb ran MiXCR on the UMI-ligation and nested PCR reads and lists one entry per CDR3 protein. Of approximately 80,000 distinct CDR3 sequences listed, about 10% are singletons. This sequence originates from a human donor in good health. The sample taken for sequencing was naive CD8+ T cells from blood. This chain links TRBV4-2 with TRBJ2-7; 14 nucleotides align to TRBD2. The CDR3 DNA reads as TGTGCCAGCAGCCAAGCTACGACTAGCGGGAGGGGCGAGCAGTACTTC. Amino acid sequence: CASSQATTSGRGEQYF.